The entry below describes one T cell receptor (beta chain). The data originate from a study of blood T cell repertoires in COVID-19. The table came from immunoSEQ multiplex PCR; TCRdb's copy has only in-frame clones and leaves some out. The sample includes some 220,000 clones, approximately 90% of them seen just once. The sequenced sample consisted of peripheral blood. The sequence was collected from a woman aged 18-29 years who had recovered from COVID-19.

This chain's CDR3 is CASSESRSSYEQYF. CDR3 bases: TGCGCCAGCAGTGAGTCCCGGAGCTCCTACGAGCAGTACTTC. The genes are TRBV10-1 and TRBJ2-7; D not resolved. Trimming took 0 bases from V and 0 from J, leaving 6 bases between them. Germline assignment: CDR1 WNHNN and CDR2 SYGVQD (reference sequence). The CDR3 is made up of 14 amino acids.